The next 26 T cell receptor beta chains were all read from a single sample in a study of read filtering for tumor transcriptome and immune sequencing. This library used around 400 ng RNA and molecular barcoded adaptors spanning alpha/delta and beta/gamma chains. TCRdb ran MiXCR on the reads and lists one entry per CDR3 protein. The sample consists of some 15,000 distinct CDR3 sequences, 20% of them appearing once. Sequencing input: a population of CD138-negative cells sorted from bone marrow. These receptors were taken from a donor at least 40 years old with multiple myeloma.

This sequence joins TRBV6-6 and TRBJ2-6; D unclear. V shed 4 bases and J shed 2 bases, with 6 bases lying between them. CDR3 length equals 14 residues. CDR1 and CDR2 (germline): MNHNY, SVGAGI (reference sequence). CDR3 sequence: CASSLSAGANVLTF. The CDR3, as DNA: TGTGCCAGCAGTTTATCGGCTGGGGCCAACGTCCTGACTTTC.

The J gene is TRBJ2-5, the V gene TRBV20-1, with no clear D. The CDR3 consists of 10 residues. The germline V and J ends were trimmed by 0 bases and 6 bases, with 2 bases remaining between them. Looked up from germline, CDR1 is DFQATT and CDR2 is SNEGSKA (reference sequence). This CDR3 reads CSAREQTQYF. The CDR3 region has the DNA TGCAGTGCTAGAGAGCAGACCCAGTACTTC.

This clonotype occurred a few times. This CDR3 is CASGRESGETQYF. As DNA, the CDR3 is TGCGCCAGCGGAAGAGAGTCCGGGGAGACCCAGTACTTC. This chain joins TRBV4-1 and TRBJ2-5, with no clear D. CDR1 and CDR2 from the germline V gene are MGHRA and YSYEKL. V was cut by 8 bases and J by 5 bases, with 15 bases left in between. CDR3 length: 13 amino acids.

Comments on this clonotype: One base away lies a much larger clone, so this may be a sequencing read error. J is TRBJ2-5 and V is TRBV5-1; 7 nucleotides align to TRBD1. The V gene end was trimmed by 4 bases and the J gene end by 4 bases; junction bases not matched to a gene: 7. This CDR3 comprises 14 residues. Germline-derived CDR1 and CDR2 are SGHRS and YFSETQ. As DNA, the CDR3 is TGCGCCAGCAGCACCGGACAGGTCCGAGAGACCCAGTACTTC. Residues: CASSTGQVRETQYF.

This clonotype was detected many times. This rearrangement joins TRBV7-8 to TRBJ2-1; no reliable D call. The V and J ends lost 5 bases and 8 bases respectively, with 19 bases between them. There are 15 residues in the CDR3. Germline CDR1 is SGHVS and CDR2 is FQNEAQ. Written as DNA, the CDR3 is TGTGCCAGCAGCCCCAGACGGCTAAAGGTCGATGAGCAGTTCTTC. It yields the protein CASSPRRLKVDEQFF.

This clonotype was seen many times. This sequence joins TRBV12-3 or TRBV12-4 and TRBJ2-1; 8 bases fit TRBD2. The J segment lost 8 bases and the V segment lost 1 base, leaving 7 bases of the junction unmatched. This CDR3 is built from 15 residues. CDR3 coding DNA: TGTGCCAGCAGTTTAGTAGCCCGGGGGGGAGATGAGCAGTTCTTC. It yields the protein CASSLVARGGDEQFF.

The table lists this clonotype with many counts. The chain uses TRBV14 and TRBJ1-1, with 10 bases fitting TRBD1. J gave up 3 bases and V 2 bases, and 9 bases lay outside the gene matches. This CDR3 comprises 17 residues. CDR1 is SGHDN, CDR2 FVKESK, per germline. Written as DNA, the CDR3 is TGTGCCAGCAGCCAAACCGGGACAGGGGCTCTGTACACTGAAGCTTTCTTT. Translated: CASSQTGTGALYTEAFF.

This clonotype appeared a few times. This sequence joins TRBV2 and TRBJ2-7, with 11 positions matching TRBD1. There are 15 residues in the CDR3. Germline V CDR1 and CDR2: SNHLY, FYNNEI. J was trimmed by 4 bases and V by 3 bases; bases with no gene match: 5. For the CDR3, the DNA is TGTGCCAGCAGTGAGCGGGACAGGGGGAGGTACGAGCAGTACTTC. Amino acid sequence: CASSERDRGRYEQYF.

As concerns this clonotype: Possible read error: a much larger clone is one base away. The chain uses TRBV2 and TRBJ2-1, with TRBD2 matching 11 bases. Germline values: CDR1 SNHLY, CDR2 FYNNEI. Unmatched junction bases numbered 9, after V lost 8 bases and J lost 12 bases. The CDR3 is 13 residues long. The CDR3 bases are TGTGCCAGCGGTGTTATAGCGGGAGGGCCGCAGTTCTTC. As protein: CASGVIAGGPQFF.

CDR3 in amino acids: CASSQVVRIRELFF. For the CDR3, the DNA is TGTGCCAGCAGCCAAGTAGTTCGCATCCGGGAGCTGTTTTTT. The chain recombines TRBV3-1 with TRBJ2-2; D not certain. The germline V and J ends were trimmed by 1 base and 9 bases, with 12 bases remaining between them. The CDR3 sequence is 14 residues long. Germline V gene data show CDR1 as LGHDT and CDR2 as YNNKEL (reference sequence).

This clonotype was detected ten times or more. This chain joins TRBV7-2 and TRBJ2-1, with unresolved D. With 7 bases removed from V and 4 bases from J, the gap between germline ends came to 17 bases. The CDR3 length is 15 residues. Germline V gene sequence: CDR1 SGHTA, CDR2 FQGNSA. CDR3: CASTLTLSKYNEQFF. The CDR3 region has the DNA TGTGCCAGCACCCTAACCCTGAGCAAATACAATGAGCAGTTCTTC. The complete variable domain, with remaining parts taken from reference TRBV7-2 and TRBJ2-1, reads GAGVSQSPSNKVTEKGKDVELRCDPISGHTALYWYRQSLGQGLEFLIYFQGNSAPDKSGLPSDRFSAERTGGSVSTLTIQRTQQEDSAVYLCASTLTLSKYNEQFFGPGTRLTVL.

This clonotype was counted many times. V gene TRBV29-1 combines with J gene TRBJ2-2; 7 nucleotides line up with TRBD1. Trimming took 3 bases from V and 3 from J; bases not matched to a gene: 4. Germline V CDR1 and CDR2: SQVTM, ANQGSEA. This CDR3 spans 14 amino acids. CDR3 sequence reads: CSVEIQGDTGELFF. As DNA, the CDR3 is TGCAGCGTTGAGATCCAGGGGGACACCGGGGAGCTGTTTTTT.

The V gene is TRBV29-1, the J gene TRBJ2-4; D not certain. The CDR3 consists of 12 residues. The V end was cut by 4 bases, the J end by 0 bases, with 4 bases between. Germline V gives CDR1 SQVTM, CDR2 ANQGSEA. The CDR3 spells CSVGLAKNIQYF. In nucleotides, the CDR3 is TGCAGCGTTGGACTAGCCAAAAACATTCAGTACTTC.

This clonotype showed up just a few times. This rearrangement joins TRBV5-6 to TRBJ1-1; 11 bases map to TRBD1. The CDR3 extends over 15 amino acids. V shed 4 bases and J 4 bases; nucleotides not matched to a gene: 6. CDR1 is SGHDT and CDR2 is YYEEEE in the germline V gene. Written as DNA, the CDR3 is TGTGCCAGCAGCGACCTGGGACAGGGGGGCACTGAAGCTTTCTTT. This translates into CASSDLGQGGTEAFF.

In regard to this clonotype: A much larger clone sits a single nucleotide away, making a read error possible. In DNA form, the CDR3 reads TGTGCCTGGAGTGCTGGGCTAGCGGGACGAGAGACCCAGTACTTC. Protein: CAWSAGLAGRETQYF. The chain combines TRBV30 with TRBJ2-5; 9 bases line up with TRBD2. After removal of 1 base from V and 4 bases from J, the junction contained 7 bases not matched to a gene. The V gene's germline CDR1 is GTSNPN and CDR2 SVGIG (reference sequence). The CDR3 is 15 residues long.

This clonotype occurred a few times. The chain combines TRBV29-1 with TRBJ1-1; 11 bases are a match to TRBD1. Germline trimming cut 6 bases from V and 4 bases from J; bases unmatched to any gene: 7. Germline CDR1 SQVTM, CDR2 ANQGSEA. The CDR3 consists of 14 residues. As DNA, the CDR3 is TGCAGCGTGGGACAGGGGGTTCGTGGCACTGAAGCTTTCTTT. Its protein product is CSVGQGVRGTEAFF.

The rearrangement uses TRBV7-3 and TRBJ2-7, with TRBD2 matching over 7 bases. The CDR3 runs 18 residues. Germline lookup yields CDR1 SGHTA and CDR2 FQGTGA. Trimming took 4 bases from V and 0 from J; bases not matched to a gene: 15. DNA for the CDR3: TGTGCCAGCAGCTCTGGACCGATTGGGACTACCATCTCCTACGAGCAGTACTTC. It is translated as CASSSGPIGTTISYEQYF.

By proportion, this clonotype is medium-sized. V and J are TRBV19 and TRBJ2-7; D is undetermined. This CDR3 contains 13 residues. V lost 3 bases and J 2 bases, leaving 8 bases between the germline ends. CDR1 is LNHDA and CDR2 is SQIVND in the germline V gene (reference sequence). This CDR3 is CASSIGVTYEQYF. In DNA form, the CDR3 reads TGTGCCAGTAGTATTGGGGTGACCTACGAGCAGTACTTC.

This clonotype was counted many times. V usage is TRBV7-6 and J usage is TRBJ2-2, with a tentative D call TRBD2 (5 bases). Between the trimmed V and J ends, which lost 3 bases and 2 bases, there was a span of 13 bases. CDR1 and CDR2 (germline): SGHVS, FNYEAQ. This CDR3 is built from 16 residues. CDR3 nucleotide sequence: TGTGCCAGCAGCTTTAGCACAGCGGTTAACACCGGGGAGCTGTTTTTT. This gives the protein CASSFSTAVNTGELFF.

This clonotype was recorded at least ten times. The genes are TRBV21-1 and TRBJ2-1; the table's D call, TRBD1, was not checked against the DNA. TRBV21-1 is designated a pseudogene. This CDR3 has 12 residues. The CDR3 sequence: CASSKGRNEQFF. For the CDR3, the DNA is TGTGCCAGCAGCAAGGGACGCAATGAGCAGTTCTTC.

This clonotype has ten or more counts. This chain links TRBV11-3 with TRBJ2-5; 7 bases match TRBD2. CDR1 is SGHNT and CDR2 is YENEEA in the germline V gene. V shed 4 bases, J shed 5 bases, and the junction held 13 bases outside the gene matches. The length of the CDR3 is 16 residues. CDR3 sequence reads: CASSSPWGGGEETQYF. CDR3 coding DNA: TGTGCCAGCAGCTCTCCCTGGGGGGGAGGGGAGGAGACCCAGTACTTC.

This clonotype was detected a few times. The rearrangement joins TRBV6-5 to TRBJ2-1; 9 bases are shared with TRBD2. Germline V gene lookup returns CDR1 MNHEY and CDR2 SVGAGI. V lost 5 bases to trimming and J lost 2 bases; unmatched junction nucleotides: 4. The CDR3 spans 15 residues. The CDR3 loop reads CASSRGGAAYNEQFF. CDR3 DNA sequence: TGTGCCAGCAGTCGCGGGGGGGCAGCCTACAATGAGCAGTTCTTC.

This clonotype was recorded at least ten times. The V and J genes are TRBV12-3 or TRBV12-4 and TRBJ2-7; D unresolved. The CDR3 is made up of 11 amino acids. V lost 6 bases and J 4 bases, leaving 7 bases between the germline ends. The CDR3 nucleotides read TGTGCCAGCAGCAATCTTTACGAGCAGTACTTC. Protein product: CASSNLYEQYF.

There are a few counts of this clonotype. Written as DNA, the CDR3 is TGTGCCACCCTGACTCCAGCCAAAAACATTCAGTACTTC. This gives the protein CATLTPAKNIQYF. The V gene is TRBV6-2 or TRBV6-3, the J gene TRBJ2-4; D call uncertain. From germline, CDR1 is MNHEY and CDR2 SVGEGT. The CDR3 runs 13 residues. The V end lost 10 bases, the J end lost 0 bases, and 10 bases lay between the germline ends.

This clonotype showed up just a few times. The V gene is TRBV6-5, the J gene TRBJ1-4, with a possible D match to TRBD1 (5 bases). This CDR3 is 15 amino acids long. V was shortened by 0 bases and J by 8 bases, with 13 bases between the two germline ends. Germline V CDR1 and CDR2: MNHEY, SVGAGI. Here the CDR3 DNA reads TGTGCCAGCAGTTACTCGCGGAAACCAGGGGAAAAACTGTTTTTT. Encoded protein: CASSYSRKPGEKLFF.

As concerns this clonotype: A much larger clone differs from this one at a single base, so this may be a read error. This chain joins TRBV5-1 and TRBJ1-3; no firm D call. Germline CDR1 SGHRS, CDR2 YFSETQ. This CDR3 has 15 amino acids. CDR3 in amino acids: CASSIEGYSGNTVYF. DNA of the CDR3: TGCGCCAGCAGCATCGAAGGGTACTCTGGAAACACCGTATATTTT.